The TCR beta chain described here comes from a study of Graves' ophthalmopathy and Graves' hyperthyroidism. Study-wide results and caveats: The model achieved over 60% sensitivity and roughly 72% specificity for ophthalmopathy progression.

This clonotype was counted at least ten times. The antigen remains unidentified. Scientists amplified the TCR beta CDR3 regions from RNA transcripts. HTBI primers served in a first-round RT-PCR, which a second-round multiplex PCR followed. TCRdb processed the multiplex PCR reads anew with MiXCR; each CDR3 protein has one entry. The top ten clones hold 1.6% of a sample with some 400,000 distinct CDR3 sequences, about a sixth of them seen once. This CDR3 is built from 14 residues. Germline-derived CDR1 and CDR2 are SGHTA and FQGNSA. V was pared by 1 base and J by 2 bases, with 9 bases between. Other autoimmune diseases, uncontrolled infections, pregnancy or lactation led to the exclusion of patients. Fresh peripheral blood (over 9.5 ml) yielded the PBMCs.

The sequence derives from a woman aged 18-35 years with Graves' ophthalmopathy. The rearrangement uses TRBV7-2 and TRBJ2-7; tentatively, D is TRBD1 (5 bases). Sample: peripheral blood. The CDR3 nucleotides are TGTGCCAGCAGCTTAGAAGGGGTCCCCTACGAGCAGTACTTC. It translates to CASSLEGVPYEQYF. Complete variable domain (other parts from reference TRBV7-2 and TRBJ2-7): GAGVSQSPSNKVTEKGKDVELRCDPISGHTALYWYRQSLGQGLEFLIYFQGNSAPDKSGLPSDRFSAERTGGSVSTLTIQRTQQEDSAVYLCASSLEGVPYEQYFGPGTRLTVT.